The T cell receptor beta chain under discussion was sequenced for a study of beta chain features in type 1 diabetes. Study-wide background: Patients shared similar age, gender and cell yields with healthy donors. Study findings and constraints: There was no resolution here of whether HLA type influences TCRB rearrangement. Moderate but significant shortening of TCRB CDR3s was recorded in all four CD4+ subsets from Type 1 diabetes patients.

This clone was seen ten or more times. Its specificity is not known. Isolation of CD4+ naive, central memory, regulatory and stem cell-like memory cells was achieved by sorting via CD45RO/CCR7/CD25/CD127/CD95/CD27. The whole isolated RNA underwent reverse transcription, so sequencing captured expressed TCRB transcripts. Profiled with immunoSEQ multiplex PCR; TCRdb holds only in-frame clones, not every one. The data hold around 290,000 clones, with 7% to 9% observed a single time. With 3 bases removed from V and 5 bases from J, the gap between germline ends came to 16 bases. The CDR3 has 15 residues. Germline V gene data show CDR1 as ENHRY and CDR2 as SYGVKD.

The chain is built from TRBV10-3 and TRBJ2-5, with D perhaps TRBD2 (5 bases). The sample comprised central memory CD4+ T cells from blood. The sequence came from a woman younger than 30 in good health. CDR3 amino acids: CAISDSRAGGETQYF. In nucleotides, the CDR3 is TGTGCCATCAGTGATTCCCGCGCGGGTGGGGAGACCCAGTACTTC.